This T cell receptor (beta chain) was captured in a study of human T cells and chemical hapten exposure. TCRdb redid the calling of the RACE reads with MiXCR, one entry per CDR3 protein. The data contain a few hundred thousand distinct CDR3 sequences, more than 5% of them singletons. CDR1 is LGHDT, CDR2 YNNKEL, per germline (reference sequence). The CDR3 sequence is 11 residues long. The V and J ends lost 3 bases and 5 bases respectively, with 4 bases between them. Documented time point: patch test 2, 6 weeks after DPC sensitization. The treatment: therapeutic diphenylcyclopropenone sensitization with weekly scalp DPC.

Source: whole blood, taken in connection with sensitization to the hapten diphenylcyclopropenone (DPC). The receptor was derived from a woman aged 18-29 years with alopecia areata. Some clones in this sample may be carry-over from other donors' samples. This rearrangement joins TRBV3-1 to TRBJ2-5, with no clear D. Here the CDR3 DNA reads TGTGCCAGCAGCCAGATGGAGACCCAGTACTTC. It is translated as CASSQMETQYF.